This TCR beta chain originates from a study of OX40 agonist ivuxolimab in advanced cancers. Study as a whole: Patients with hepatocellular carcinoma, melanoma, renal cell or head and neck cancer made up the dose-escalation patients. Study-wide points: On average, a greater number of expanded clones characterised CD8+ T cells relative to CD4+.

The J segment lost 5 bases and the V segment lost 0 bases, leaving 13 bases of the junction unmatched. This CDR3 contains 20 residues. The V gene's germline CDR1 is SGDLS and CDR2 YYNGEE. The method was immunoSEQ multiplex PCR; TCRdb's version includes in-frame clones alone and lacks a portion of them. This sample has some 74,000 clones; less than 95% occur once, and the top ten carry about 0.95%. Comment on this clone: What it binds is not known.

V is TRBV9 and J is TRBJ2-5; 16 nucleotides align to TRBD2. The specimen was CD4+ or CD8+ T cells sorted from blood, collected in a trial of the OX40 agonist ivuxolimab. The clonotype comes from an adult with an advanced solid tumor such as melanoma, head and neck, liver or kidney cancer. This CDR3 is CASSVAPGLAGGPQDETQYF. The CDR3 nucleotides read TGTGCCAGCAGCGTAGCTCCGGGACTAGCGGGAGGGCCCCAAGACGAGACCCAGTACTTC. The entire variable domain, with the rest obtained from reference TRBV9 and TRBJ2-5, is as follows: DSGVTQTPKHLITATGQRVTLRCSPRSGDLSVYWYQQSLDQGLQFLIQYYNGEERAKGNILERFSAQQFPDLHSELNLSSLELGDSALYFCASSVAPGLAGGPQDETQYFGPGTRLLVL.